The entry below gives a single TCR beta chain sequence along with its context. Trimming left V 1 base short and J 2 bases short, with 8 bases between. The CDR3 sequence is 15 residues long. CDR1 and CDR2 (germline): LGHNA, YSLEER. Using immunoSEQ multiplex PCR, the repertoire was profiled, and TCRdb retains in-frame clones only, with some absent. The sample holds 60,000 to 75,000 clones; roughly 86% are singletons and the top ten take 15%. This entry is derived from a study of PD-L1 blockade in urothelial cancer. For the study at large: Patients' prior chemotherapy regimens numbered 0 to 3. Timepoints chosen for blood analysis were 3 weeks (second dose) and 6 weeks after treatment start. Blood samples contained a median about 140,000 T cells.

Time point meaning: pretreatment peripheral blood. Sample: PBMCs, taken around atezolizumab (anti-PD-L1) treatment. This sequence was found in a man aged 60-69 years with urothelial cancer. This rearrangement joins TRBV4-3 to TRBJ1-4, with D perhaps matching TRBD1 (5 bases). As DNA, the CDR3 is TGCGCCAGCAGCCAAGGACGGGGGACTAATGAAAAACTGTTTTTT. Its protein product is CASSQGRGTNEKLFF.